This TCR beta chain was obtained from a study of radiation and T cells in renal cell carcinoma (dated by TCRdb to 2018 to 2021). Context from the whole study: The samples were obtained from a clinical trial, where primary renal cell carcinomas were treated with 15 Gy stereotactic body radiation therapy and then removed by nephrectomy 4 weeks afterward. In total, fewer than 55 samples, comprising 26 tumors and approximately 27 peripheral blood samples, were subjected to TCR beta sequencing. Across all 50 or so samples, 4,016,671 unique CDR3 nucleotide sequences, encoding 2,658,974 unique CDR3 amino acid sequences, were identified. Here is what the overall study found, with its caveats: Tracking of blood repertoire dynamics stopped at more than three weeks after treatment, with no follow-up past that point. An increase in top tumor clonotypes in blood was observed from baseline to 2 weeks post-radiation, followed by contraction by 4 weeks, which was taken to suggest transient expansion of tumor-resident clones. Because pretreatment tumor biopsies were not available, the study could not determine whether clonotypes were already present within the tumor at baseline. Effects of radiation dose or scheduling on the TCR repertoire could not be addressed with the single-armed trial design.

From V the trimming removes 3 bases and from J it removes 4 bases, while the gene matches leave 7 bases of the junction unaccounted for. The germline V gene encodes CDR1 SGHDT and CDR2 YYEEEE. Spanning cysteine to phenylalanine, the CDR3 consists of 15 amino acids. The entry retains the CDR3 DNA only, 45 bases that are in frame from base 1. TCR beta libraries were generated from genomic DNA with the immunoSEQ kit, following the manufacturer's recommendations. To prepare libraries, a first multiplex PCR with proprietary primers was run, followed by a second PCR that added unique barcodes, and a bead cleanup was done after each round. Each sample batch included a kit-provided positive control reaction and a negative control reaction. The final libraries were assessed on an Agilent 4200 TapeStation D1000 ScreenTape, pooled by volume, and quantified by qPCR. An Illumina NextSeq500 fitted with a MidOutput 150-cycle cartridge performed the sequencing, running 156 Read1 cycles and 15 Index1 cycles with the kit's custom primers. The pooled library was loaded at 0.95 to 1 pM, with a roughly 18% PhiX control spiked in. As for how the authors treated the data: Vendor-processed data were analyzed in R, and a clonotype was defined as all T cells sharing the same CDR3 nucleotide sequence. For clone abundance analyses, frequencies were normalized to the 10,000 most abundant clones in each sample. Public T cell clones, which averaged fewer than five per sample, were removed prior to analysis. Tumor-enriched clonotypes and baseline blood-enriched clonotypes were defined as those with an abundance difference of at least 32-fold between compartments. A beta-binomial differential abundance model was applied to find clonotypes that expanded or contracted between blood time points. Tumor-blood repertoire similarity was measured with the Baroni-Urbani and Buser coefficient, and group comparisons used two-tailed Wilcoxon tests in R. TCRdb mirrors the immuneACCESS table, restricted to in-frame sequences. Some clones are absent from its copies; in checked studies, under half trace to an unresolved V gene, and the reason for the others is unknown. V and J calls and clone size are given by that table; D and trimming were obtained from the DNA. The sample table holds about 140,000 clones, of which less than 90% were seen once. Around 25% of the sample goes to the ten largest clones.

Read against the paper, the sample's time point label means: baseline pretreatment blood. The treatment or condition tag for this specimen amounts to: 15 Gy SBRT to primary tumor, nephrectomy 4 weeks later. Serial peripheral blood from radiation-treated patients was sampled at baseline, 2 weeks and 4 weeks after SBRT to track tumor-enriched clonotypes. Every patient's renal cell carcinoma showed clear cell pathology. The QIAamp DNA Blood Mini Kit (Qiagen) was used to prepare genomic DNA for TCR sequencing. Only samples passing all quality control checks were included in the analyses. About this clone itself: Its antigen has not been determined. No base quality values were provided; no much bigger clone lies one nucleotide off.

The specimen comprised blood, sampled from a patient whose treatment included radiotherapy and nephrectomy. This receptor was identified in a woman aged 50 to 65 with renal cell carcinoma. The rearranged segments are TRBV5-6 and TRBJ2-5, and TRBD1 matches 9 of the central bases. The bases are TGTGCCAGCAGCTCGACAGGGGGAGTTCGAGAGACCCAGTACTTC. This translates into CASSSTGGVRETQYF.